What follows are 8 T cell receptor beta chains derived from one specimen sequenced in a study of shared clonotypes between healthy human individuals. Generated by immunoSEQ multiplex PCR, the TCRdb table keeps only in-frame clones and is missing some. Of roughly 2,300,000 clones listed, 92% are singletons. The specimen was naive CD4+ T cells from PBMCs. Subset indicated: CD45RA+ positively selected. Source of these receptors: a young man in good health. Some clones in this sample may be carry-over from other donors' samples.

V is TRBV15 and J is TRBJ2-1; D gene uncertain. The CDR3 runs to 13 residues. The V and J ends lost 3 bases and 7 bases respectively, with 10 bases between them. In germline, CDR1 is LNHNV, CDR2 YYDKDF (reference sequence). CDR3 residues: CATSRVRANEQFF. The CDR3 DNA is TGTGCCACCAGCAGGGTACGGGCGAATGAGCAGTTCTTC.

The chain has TRBV7-2 and TRBJ2-5, with 7 bases aligning to TRBD2. Germline V CDR1 and CDR2: SGHTA, FQGNSA. Trimming cost V 2 bases and J 1 base; bases outside gene matches: 7. The CDR3 totals 16 residues. Here the CDR3 DNA reads TGTGCCAGCAGCTTAAGACTAGCCCAATTCCAAGAGACCCAGTACTTC. Translating it yields CASSLRLAQFQETQYF.

Remarks on this clone: Other DNA sequences in this sample translate to the same CDR3. V is TRBV18 and J is TRBJ1-3, with no clear D. Trimming cost V 2 bases and J 0 bases, with 5 bases left between them. CDR1 and CDR2 (germline): KGHSH, LQKENI. The CDR3 covers 14 residues. The CDR3 DNA reads TGTGCCAGCTCACCAGGCTACTCTGGAAACACCATATATTTT. Its translation is CASSPGYSGNTIYF. The variable domain in full, with the rest retrieved from reference TRBV18 and TRBJ1-3, is NAGVMQNPRHLVRRRGQEARLRCSPMKGHSHVYWYRQLPEEGLKFMVYLQKENIIDESGMPKERFSAEFPKEGPSILRIQQVVRGDSAAYFCASSPGYSGNTIYFGEGSWLTVV.

The sample holds one count of this clone. The rearrangement links TRBV5-1 to TRBJ1-2; D perhaps matches TRBD1 (6 bases). Germline V gene sequence: CDR1 SGHRS, CDR2 YFSETQ. Trimming left V 1 base short and J 13 bases short, with 14 bases between. This CDR3 comprises 12 residues. The CDR3 here is CASSLYQGLITF. DNA for the CDR3: TGCGCCAGCAGCTTGTATCAGGGGCTAATCACCTTC.

With regard to this clone: This sample includes further DNA sequences coding for the same CDR3. V gene TRBV7-3 combines with J gene TRBJ1-1; D is uncertain. The CDR3 totals 14 residues. Deletions cut 5 bases from V and 2 bases from J, with 12 bases between. The germline V gene has CDR1 SGHTA and CDR2 FQGTGA. In DNA form, the CDR3 reads TGTGCCAGCAGCCCCGGACGGGGAAACACTGAAGCTTTCTTT. This encodes CASSPGRGNTEAFF. The variable domain in full, completed from reference TRBV7-3 and TRBJ1-1, reads GAGVSQTPSNKVTEKGKYVELRCDPISGHTALYWYRQSLGQGPEFLIYFQGTGAADDSGLPNDRFFAVRPEGSVSTLKIQRTERGDSAVYLCASSPGRGNTEAFFGQGTRLTVV.

This chain uses TRBV7-2 with TRBJ1-5; the match to TRBD1 covers 8 bases. CDR3 length: 14 amino acids. The germline V gene encodes CDR1 SGHTA and CDR2 FQGNSA. After removal of 5 bases from V and 5 bases from J, the junction contained 5 bases not matched to a gene. CDR3 bases: TGTGCCAGCAGCATAAGACAGGGGCATCAGCCCCAGCATTTT. Translation gives CASSIRQGHQPQHF.

This chain links TRBV10-3 with TRBJ2-3; D is possibly TRBD1 or TRBD2 (5 bases each). The CDR3 has 17 residues. CDR1 ENHRY and CDR2 SYGVKD come from the germline V gene. Trimming left V 6 bases short and J 1 base short, with 20 bases between. CDR3 in DNA: TGTGCCATCAGGGAGAATCCGGGACGGAGTCGCACAGATACGCAGTATTTT. Amino acids: CAIRENPGRSRTDTQYF.

DNA for the CDR3: TGTGCCACCAGCCCGTTGTCGGGAGCTTACGAGCAGTACTTC. Translated, it gives CATSPLSGAYEQYF. V and J are TRBV15 and TRBJ2-7; D may be TRBD2 (6 bases). Germline V gene sequence: CDR1 LNHNV, CDR2 YYDKDF (reference sequence). With 5 bases removed from V and 4 bases from J, the gap between germline ends came to 15 bases. The CDR3 loop spans 14 amino acids. Using reference TRBV15 and TRBJ2-7 for the parts outside the CDR3, the full variable domain is DAMVIQNPRYQVTQFGKPVTLSCSQTLNHNVMYWYQQKSSQAPKLLFHYYDKDFNNEADTPDNFQSRRPNTSFCFLDIRSPGLGDTAMYLCATSPLSGAYEQYFGPGTRLTVT.